This T cell receptor beta chain originates from a study of blood T cell repertoires in COVID-19. Study-level background: Whether acute or convalescent, the COVID-19 samples came from the United States, Italy and Spain. In each case, the material was cDNA or gDNA derived from T cells, B-cell-depleted T cells, or PBMCs.

In the source study's methods: Reference gene primer amplification yielded estimated nucleated cell counts. Profiling relied on immunoSEQ multiplex PCR, and the TCRdb table lists in-frame clones only, not all of them. D and trimming come from the DNA, and the V and J calls and clone size come from that table. The repertoire has roughly 360,000 clones, roughly four fifths of them found once; the top ten carry 0.85% to 1.2%. This TCR came from a human donor with acute or convalescent COVID-19. The donor label of this sample is uncertain. The sample taken for sequencing was peripheral blood.

The DNA of the CDR3 is TGCGCCAGCAGCCGTACTAGCGGGGGGGCCGTTAGCACAGATACGCAGTATTTT. It yields the protein CASSRTSGGAVSTDTQYF. The chain carries TRBV4-1 and TRBJ2-3; 13 bases agree with TRBD2. The CDR3 extends over 18 amino acids. J gave up 0 bases and V 4 bases, and 7 bases lay outside the gene matches. Germline loops: CDR1 MGHRA, CDR2 YSYEKL.